This TCR beta chain was obtained from a study of blood T cell repertoires in COVID-19. Authors' methods: Amplification with reference gene primers provided the estimates of nucleated cell counts. Sequenced by immunoSEQ multiplex PCR; TCRdb stores in-frame clones only, minus some. That table furnishes V, J and clone size, whereas the DNA furnished D and trimming. The table has tens of thousands of clones, approximately 88% seen once. The V gene end was trimmed by 3 bases and the J gene end by 6 bases; junction bases not matched to a gene: 0. This CDR3 is built from 12 residues. CDR1 and CDR2 (germline): KGHSH, LQKENI. This clone was seen a single time.

Sequencing input: peripheral blood. V usage is TRBV18 and J usage is TRBJ2-3, with 7 nucleotides matching TRBD2. The clonotype originates from a man between 50 and 59 years old with active COVID-19. This CDR3 is CASSPGGDTQYF. CDR3 DNA: TGTGCCAGCTCACCGGGAGGGGATACGCAGTATTTT. The full variable domain, in which reference TRBV18 and TRBJ2-3 provide the parts outside the CDR3, is NAGVMQNPRHLVRRRGQEARLRCSPMKGHSHVYWYRQLPEEGLKFMVYLQKENIIDESGMPKERFSAEFPKEGPSILRIQQVVRGDSAAYFCASSPGGDTQYFGPGTRLTVL.